This paragraph covers one TCR beta chain sequence. The data belong to a study of T-cell reconstitution after alpha-beta-depleted transplantation in children. CDR1 and CDR2 from the germline V gene are MNHEY and SVGAGI. The V and J ends lost 6 bases and 6 bases respectively, with 9 bases between them. The CDR3 extends over 12 amino acids. Unique molecular identifiers were used to barcode this TCRbeta library. TCRdb called the PCR reads again in MiXCR, with one record for every CDR3 protein. The sample holds around 800,000 distinct CDR3 sequences, roughly 15% seen once. V gene TRBV6-5 combines with J gene TRBJ2-1; D is unresolved. The source was PBMCs, mostly from graft donor cells, collected 360 days after TCRalphabeta/CD19-depleted stem cell transplant. The clonotype originates from a male patient aged 10-17 years who had a stem cell transplant for acute lymphoblastic leukemia, so the T cells may come from the graft donor. The CDR3 here is CASRKPPNEQFF. CDR3 in DNA: TGTGCCAGCAGAAAACCCCCCAATGAGCAGTTCTTC.